This TCR beta chain was observed in a study of blood T cell repertoires in COVID-19. The repertoire was sequenced with immunoSEQ multiplex PCR; TCRdb's copy has only in-frame clones and lacks some. The table lists approximately 90,000 clones, about 88% of them singletons, with approximately 1.2% in the top ten. This CDR3 region has 15 residues. Trimming took off 4 bases at V and 0 bases at J, with 10 bases between the two ends. Germline V CDR1 and CDR2: SNHLY, FYNNEI. This sequence originates from a man aged 80 or over with active or convalescent COVID-19. V gene TRBV2 combines with J gene TRBJ2-1, with a possible D match to TRBD2 (5 bases). Sequenced material: peripheral blood. The CDR3 DNA reads TGTGCCAGCAGTGGGGCCGGGAACTCCTACAATGAGCAGTTCTTC. It translates to CASSGAGNSYNEQFF.